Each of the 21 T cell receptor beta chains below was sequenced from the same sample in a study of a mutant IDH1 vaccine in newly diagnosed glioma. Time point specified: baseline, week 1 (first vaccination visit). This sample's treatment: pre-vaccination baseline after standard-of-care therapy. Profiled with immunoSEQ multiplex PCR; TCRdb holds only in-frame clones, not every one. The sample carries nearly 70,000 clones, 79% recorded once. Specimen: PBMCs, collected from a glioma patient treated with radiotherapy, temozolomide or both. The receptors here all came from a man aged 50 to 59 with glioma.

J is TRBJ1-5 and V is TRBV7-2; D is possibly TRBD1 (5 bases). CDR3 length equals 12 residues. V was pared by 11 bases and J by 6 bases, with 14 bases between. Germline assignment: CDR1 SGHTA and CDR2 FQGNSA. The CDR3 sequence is CASRAGGQPQHF. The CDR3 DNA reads TGTGCCTCAAGGGCGGGGGGTCAGCCCCAGCATTTT.

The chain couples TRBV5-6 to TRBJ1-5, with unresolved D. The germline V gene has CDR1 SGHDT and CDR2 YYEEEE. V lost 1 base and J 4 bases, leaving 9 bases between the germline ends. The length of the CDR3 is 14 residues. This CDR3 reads CASSLFPRNQPQHF. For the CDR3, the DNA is TGTGCCAGCAGCTTGTTTCCTAGGAATCAGCCCCAGCATTTT.

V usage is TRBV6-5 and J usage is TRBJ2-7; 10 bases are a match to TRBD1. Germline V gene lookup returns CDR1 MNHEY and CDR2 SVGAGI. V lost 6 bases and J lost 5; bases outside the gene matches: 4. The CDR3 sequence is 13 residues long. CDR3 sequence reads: CASRPGTGDEQYF. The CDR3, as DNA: TGTGCCAGCAGGCCCGGGACAGGGGACGAGCAGTACTTC.

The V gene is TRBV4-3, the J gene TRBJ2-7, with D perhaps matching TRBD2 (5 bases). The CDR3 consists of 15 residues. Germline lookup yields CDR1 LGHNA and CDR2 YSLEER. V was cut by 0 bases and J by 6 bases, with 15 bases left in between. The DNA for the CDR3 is TGCGCCAGCAGCCAAGAACTCCGGGGTGCTTCCGAGCAGTACTTC. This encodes CASSQELRGASEQYF.

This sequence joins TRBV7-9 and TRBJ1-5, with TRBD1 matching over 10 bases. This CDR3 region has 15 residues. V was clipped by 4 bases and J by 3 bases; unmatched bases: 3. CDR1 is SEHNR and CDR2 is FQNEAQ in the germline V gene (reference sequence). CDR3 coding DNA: TGTGCCAGCAGCTCGGGACAGGGGATCAATCAGCCCCAGCATTTT. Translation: CASSSGQGINQPQHF.

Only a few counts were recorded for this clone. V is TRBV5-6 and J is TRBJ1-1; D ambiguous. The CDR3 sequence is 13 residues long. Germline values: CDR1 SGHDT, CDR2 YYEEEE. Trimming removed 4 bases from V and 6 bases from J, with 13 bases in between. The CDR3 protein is CASSGERGAEAFF. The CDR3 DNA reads TGTGCCAGCAGCGGGGAACGGGGAGCTGAAGCTTTCTTT.

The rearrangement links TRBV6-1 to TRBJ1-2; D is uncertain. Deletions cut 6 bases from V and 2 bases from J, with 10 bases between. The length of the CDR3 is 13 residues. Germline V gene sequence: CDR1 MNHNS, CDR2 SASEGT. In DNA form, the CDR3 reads TGTGCCAGCAGGCAGTCGAGAAACTATGGCTACACCTTC. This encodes CASRQSRNYGYTF.

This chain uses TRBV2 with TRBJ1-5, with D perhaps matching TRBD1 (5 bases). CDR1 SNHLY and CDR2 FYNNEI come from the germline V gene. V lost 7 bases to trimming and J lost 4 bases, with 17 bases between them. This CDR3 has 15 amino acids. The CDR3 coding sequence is TGTGCCAGCACCGGAGGACTGGGGGGGAATCAGCCCCAGCATTTT. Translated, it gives CASTGGLGGNQPQHF.

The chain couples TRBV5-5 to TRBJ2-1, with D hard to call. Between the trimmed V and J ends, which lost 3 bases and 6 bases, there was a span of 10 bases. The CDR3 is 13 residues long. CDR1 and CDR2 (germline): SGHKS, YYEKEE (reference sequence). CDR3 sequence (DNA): TGTGCCAGCAGCTCCTGGCCTTCCAATGAGCAGTTCTTC. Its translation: CASSSWPSNEQFF.

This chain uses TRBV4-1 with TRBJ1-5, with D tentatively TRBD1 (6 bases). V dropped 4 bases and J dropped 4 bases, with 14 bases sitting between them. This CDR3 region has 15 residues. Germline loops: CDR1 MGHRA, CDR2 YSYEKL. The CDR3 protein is CASSPYRDSNQPQHF. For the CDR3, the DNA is TGCGCCAGCAGCCCCTACAGGGATTCGAATCAGCCCCAGCATTTT.

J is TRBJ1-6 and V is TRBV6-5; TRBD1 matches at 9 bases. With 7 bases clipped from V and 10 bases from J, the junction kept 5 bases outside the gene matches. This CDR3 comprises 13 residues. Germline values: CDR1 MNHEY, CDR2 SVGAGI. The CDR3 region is CASTRDRESPLHF. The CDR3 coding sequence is TGTGCCAGCACTCGGGACAGGGAATCACCCCTCCACTTT.

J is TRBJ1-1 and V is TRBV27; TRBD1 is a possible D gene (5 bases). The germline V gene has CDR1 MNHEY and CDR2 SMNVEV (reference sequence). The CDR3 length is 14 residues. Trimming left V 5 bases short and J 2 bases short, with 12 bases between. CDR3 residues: CASSRTTANTEAFF. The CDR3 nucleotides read TGTGCCAGCAGTCGAACGACAGCAAACACTGAAGCTTTCTTT.

The CDR3 sequence is CASSEVTLKNTEAFF. For the CDR3, the DNA is TGTGCCAGCAGTGAAGTGACTCTTAAGAACACTGAAGCTTTCTTT. The rearrangement joins TRBV2 to TRBJ1-1, with D unresolved. The germline V gene has CDR1 SNHLY and CDR2 FYNNEI. V lost 1 base and J 1 base, leaving 10 bases between the germline ends. CDR3 length equals 15 residues.

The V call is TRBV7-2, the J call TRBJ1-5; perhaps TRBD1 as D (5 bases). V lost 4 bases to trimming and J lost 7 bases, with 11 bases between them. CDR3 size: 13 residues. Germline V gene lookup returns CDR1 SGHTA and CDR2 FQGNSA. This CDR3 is CASSSRGDQPQHF. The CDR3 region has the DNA TGTGCCAGCAGCTCAAGAGGGGACCAGCCCCAGCATTTT.

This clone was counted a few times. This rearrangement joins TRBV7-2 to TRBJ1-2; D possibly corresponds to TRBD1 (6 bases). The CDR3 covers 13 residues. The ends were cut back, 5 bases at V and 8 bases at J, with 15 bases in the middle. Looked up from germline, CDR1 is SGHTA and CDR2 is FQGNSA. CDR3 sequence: CASSVNRVDGYTF. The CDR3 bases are TGTGCCAGCAGCGTCAACAGGGTGGACGGCTACACCTTC.

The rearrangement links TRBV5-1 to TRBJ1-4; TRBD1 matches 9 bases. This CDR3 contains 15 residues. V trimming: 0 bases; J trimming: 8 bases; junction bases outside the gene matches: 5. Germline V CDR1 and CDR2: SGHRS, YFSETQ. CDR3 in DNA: TGCGCCAGCAGCTTGGGGACAGGGGTAAACGAAAAACTGTTTTTT. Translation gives CASSLGTGVNEKLFF.

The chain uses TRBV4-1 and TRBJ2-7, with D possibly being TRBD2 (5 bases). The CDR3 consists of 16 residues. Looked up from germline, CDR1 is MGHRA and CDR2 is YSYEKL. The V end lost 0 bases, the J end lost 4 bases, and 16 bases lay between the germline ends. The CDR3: CASSQEGAVQVYEQYF. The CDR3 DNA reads TGCGCCAGCAGCCAAGAGGGAGCCGTGCAGGTGTACGAGCAGTACTTC.

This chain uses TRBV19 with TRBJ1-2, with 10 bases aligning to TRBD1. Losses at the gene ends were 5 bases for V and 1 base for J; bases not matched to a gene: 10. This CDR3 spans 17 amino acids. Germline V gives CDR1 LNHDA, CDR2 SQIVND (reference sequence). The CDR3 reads CASSVGQGTRDNYGYTF. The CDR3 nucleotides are TGTGCCAGTAGTGTGGGACAGGGGACTAGAGATAACTATGGCTACACCTTC.

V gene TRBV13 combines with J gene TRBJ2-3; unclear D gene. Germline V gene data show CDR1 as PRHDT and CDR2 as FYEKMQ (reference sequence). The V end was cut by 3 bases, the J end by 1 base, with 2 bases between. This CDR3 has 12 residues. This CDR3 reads CASSFGTDTQYF. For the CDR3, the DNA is TGTGCCAGCAGCTTCGGCACAGATACGCAGTATTTT.

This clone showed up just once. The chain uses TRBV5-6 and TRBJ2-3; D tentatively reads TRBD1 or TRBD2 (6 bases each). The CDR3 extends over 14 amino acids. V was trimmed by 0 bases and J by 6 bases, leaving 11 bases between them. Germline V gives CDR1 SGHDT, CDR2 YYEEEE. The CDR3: CASSLGGARDTQYF. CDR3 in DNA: TGTGCCAGCAGCTTGGGGGGGGCACGGGATACGCAGTATTTT. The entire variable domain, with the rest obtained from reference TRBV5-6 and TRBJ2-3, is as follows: DAGVTQSPTHLIKTRGQQVTLRCSPKSGHDTVSWYQQALGQGPQFIFQYYEEEERQRGNFPDRFSGHQFPNYSSELNVNALLLGDSALYLCASSLGGARDTQYFGPGTRLTVL.

In DNA, the CDR3 is TGTGCCAGCAGCTTACTGGGCGGGGGGGCAGATACGCAGTATTTT. This codes for CASSLLGGGADTQYF. V usage is TRBV7-3 and J usage is TRBJ2-3, with 9 bases lining up with TRBD2. The germline CDR1 and CDR2 sequences are SGHTA and FQGTGA. The junction had 4 bases not matched to a gene; V was cut back by 2 bases and J by 4 bases. The CDR3 loop spans 15 amino acids.